This TCR beta chain was recovered during a study of cytomegalovirus exposure and HLA in healthy donors. Primers: 60 Vbeta forward and 13 Jbeta reverse. Profiled with immunoSEQ multiplex PCR; TCRdb holds only in-frame clones, not every one. Of about 110,000 clones in the sample, about three quarters were seen once. The J segment lost 0 bases and the V segment lost 5 bases, leaving 7 bases of the junction unmatched. This CDR3 contains 16 residues. Germline CDR1 MDHEN, CDR2 SYDVKM. The V gene is TRBV28, the J gene TRBJ2-1; 7 bases are shared with TRBD1. The receptor was derived from a woman aged 60 to 75 in good health and CMV-seropositive. Sequencing used PBMCs. CDR3 nucleotide sequence: TGTGCCAGCAGTCCCCAGACAGGGCGCTCCTACAATGAGCAGTTCTTC. It is translated as CASSPQTGRSYNEQFF.